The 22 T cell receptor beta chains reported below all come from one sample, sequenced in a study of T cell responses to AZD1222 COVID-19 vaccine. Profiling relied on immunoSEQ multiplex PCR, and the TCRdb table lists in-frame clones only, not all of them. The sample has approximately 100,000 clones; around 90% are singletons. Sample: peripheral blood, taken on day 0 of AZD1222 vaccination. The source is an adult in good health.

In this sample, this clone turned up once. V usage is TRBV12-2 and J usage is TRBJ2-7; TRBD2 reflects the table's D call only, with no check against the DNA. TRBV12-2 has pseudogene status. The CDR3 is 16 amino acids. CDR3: CASRLGQEGMSYEQYF. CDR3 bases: TGTGCAAGTCGCTTAGGGCAGGAGGGGATGTCCTACGAGCAGTACTTC.

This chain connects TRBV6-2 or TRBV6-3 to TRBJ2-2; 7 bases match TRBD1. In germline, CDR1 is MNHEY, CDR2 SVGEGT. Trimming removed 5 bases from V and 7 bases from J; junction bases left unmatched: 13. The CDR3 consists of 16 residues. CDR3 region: CASSPDRAQGHGELFF. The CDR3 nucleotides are TGTGCCAGCAGTCCAGACAGGGCCCAGGGGCACGGGGAGCTGTTTTTT.

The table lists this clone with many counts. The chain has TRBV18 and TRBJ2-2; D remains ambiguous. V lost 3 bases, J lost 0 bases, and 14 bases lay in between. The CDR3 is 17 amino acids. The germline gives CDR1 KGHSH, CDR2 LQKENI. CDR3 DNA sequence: TGTGCCAGCTCACCCTTTATGGACCAGGCGAACACCGGGGAGCTGTTTTTT. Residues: CASSPFMDQANTGELFF.

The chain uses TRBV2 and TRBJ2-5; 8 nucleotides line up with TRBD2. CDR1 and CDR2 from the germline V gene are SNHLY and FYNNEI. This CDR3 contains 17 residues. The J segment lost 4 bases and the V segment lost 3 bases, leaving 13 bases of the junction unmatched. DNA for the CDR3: TGTGCCAGCAGTGAGGGGCTAGCGGGCCCCAGCGTAGAGACCCAGTACTTC. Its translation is CASSEGLAGPSVETQYF.

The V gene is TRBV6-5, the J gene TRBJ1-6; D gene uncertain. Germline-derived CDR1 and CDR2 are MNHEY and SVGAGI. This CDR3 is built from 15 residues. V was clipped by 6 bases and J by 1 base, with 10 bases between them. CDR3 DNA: TGTGCCAGCAGGACCCCCGGATCCTATAATTCACCCCTCCACTTT. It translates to CASRTPGSYNSPLHF.

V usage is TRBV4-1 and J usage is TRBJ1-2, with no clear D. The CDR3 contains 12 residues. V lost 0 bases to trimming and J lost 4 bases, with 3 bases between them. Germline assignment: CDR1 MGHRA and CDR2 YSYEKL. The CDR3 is CASSQDSYGYTF. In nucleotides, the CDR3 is TGCGCCAGCAGCCAAGATTCCTATGGCTACACCTTC.

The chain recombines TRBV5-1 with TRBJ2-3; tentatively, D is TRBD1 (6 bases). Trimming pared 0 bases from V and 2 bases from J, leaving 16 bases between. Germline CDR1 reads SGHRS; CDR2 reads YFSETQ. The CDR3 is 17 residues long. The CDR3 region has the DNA TGCGCCAGCAGCTTGGCCGGGGCCACAGGGATCACAGATACGCAGTATTTT. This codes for CASSLAGATGITDTQYF.

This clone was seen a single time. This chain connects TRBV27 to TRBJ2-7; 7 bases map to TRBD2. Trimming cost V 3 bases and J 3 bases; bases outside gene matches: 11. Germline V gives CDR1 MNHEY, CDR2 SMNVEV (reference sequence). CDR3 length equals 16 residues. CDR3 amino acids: CASSFSRAASGYEQYF. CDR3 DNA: TGTGCCAGCAGTTTCTCCCGGGCCGCTAGCGGCTACGAGCAGTACTTC.

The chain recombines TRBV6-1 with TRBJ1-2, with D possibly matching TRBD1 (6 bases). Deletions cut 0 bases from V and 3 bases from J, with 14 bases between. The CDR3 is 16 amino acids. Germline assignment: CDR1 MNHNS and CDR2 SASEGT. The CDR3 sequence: CASSEAPHRVHYGYTF. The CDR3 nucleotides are TGTGCCAGCAGTGAAGCTCCCCACAGGGTGCACTATGGCTACACCTTC.

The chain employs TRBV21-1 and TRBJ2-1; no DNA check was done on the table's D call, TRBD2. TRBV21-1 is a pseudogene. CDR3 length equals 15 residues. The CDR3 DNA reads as TGTGCCAGCAGCAATGGGCATCGGGGATCATATGAGCAGTTCTTC. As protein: CASSNGHRGSYEQFF.

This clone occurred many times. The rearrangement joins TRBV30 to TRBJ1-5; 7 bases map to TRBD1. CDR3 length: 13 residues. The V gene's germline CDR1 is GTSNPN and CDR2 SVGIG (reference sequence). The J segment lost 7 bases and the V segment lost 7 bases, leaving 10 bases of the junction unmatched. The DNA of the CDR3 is TGTGCCTCCGAGGGACAGCCGGGCCAGCCCCAGCATTTT. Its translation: CASEGQPGQPQHF.

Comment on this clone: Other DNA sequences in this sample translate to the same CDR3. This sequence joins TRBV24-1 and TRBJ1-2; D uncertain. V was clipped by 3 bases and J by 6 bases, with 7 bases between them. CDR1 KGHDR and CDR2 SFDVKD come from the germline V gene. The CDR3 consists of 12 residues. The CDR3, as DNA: TGTGCCACCAGTGATCCCGGGGATGGCTACACCTTC. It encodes CATSDPGDGYTF.

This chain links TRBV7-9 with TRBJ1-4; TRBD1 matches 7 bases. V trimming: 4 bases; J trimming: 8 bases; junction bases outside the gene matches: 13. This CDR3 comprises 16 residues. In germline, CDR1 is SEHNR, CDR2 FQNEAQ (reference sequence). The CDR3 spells CASSSEGLTGEEKLFF. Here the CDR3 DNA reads TGTGCCAGCAGCTCCGAGGGGTTAACAGGGGAAGAAAAACTGTTTTTT.

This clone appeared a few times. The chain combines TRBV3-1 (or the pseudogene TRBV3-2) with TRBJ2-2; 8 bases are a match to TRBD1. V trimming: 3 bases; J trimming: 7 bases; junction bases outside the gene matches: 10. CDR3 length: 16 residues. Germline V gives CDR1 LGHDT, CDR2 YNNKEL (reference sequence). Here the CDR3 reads CASSQKTGVVGGELFF. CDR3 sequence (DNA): TGTGCCAGCAGCCAGAAGACAGGGGTGGTAGGCGGGGAGCTGTTTTTT.

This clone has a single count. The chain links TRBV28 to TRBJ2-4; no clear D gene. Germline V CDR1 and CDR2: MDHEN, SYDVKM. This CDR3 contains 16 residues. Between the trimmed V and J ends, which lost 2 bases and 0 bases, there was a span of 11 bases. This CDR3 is CASSLHTSLAKNIQYF. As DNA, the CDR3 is TGTGCCAGCAGTTTACACACCTCCTTAGCCAAAAACATTCAGTACTTC.

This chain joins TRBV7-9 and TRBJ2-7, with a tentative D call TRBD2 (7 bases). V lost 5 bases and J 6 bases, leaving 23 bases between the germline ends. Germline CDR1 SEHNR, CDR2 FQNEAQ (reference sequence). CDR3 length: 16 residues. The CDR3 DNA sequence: TGTGCCAGCAGCCAAGGGGGGGTTAGCAGGGGTGGCGAGCAGTACTTC. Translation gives CASSQGGVSRGGEQYF. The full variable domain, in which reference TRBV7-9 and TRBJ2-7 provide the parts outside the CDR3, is DTGVSQNPRHKITKRGQNVTFRCDPISEHNRLYWYRQTLGQGPEFLTYFQNEAQLEKSRLLSDRFSAERPKGSFSTLEIQRTEQGDSAMYLCASSQGGVSRGGEQYFGPGTRLTVT.

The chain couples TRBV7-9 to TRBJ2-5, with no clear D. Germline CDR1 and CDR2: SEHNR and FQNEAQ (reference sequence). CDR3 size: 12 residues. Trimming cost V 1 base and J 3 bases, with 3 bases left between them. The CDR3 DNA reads TGTGCCAGCAGCTTAGGGGAAGAGACCCAGTACTTC. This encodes CASSLGEETQYF.

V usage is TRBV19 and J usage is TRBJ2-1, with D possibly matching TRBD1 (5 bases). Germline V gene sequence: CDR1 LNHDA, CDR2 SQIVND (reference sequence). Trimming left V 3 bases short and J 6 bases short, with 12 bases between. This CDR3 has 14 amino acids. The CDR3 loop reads CASSMAAGPNEQFF. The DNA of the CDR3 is TGTGCCAGTAGTATGGCGGCAGGGCCCAATGAGCAGTTCTTC. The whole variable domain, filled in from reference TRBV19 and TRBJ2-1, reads DGGITQSPKYLFRKEGQNVTLSCEQNLNHDAMYWYRQDPGQGLRLIYYSQIVNDFQKGDIAEGYSVSREKKESFPLTVTSAQKNPTAFYLCASSMAAGPNEQFFGPGTRLTVL.

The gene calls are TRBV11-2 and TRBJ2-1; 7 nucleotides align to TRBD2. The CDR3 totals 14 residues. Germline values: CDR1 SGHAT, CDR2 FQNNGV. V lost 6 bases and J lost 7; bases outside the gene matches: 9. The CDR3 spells CASSDRAGVNEQFF. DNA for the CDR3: TGTGCCAGCAGTGATAGGGCGGGGGTAAATGAGCAGTTCTTC.

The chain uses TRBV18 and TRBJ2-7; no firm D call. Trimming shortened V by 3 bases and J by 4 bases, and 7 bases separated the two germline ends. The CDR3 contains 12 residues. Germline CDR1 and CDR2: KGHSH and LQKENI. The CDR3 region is CASSPDYYEQYF. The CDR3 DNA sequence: TGTGCCAGCTCACCGGATTATTACGAGCAGTACTTC.

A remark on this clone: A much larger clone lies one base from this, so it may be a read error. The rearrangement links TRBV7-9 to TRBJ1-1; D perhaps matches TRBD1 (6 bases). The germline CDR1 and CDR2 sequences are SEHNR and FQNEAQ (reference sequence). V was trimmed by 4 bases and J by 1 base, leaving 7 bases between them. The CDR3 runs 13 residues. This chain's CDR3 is CASSSTGNTEAFF. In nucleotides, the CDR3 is TGTGCCAGCAGCTCGACAGGGAACACTGAAGCTTTCTTT.

In DNA form, the CDR3 reads TGTGCCAGCAGATCTCCCGGGACAGGGAGCAATCAGCCCCAGCATTTT. Translating it yields CASRSPGTGSNQPQHF. The rearrangement links TRBV28 to TRBJ1-5; 9 positions agree with TRBD1. The CDR3 consists of 16 residues. The germline gives CDR1 MDHEN, CDR2 SYDVKM. With V trimmed by 6 bases and J by 1 base, 7 bases remained unmatched.